This T cell receptor (beta chain) was captured in a study of healthy donors' naive CD4 and CD8 T cells. The study, taken as a whole, reports: Negatively charged CDR3s marked CD8+ lineage; positively charged CDR3s marked CD4+ lineage.

Germline-derived CDR1 and CDR2 are LGHNA and YNFKEQ. The germline V and J ends were trimmed by 0 bases and 4 bases, with 6 bases remaining between them. The CDR3 covers 13 residues. Turning to this clonotype: Its target is unknown.

A linear amplification protocol produced the TCR libraries from around 510 ng of total RNA. As handled by the study authors: Sequencing covered under 100,000 rearranged alpha-chain transcripts across a few healthy donors. TCRdb used MiXCR to reprocess the reads, holding one entry per CDR3 protein. The V and J calls and clone size come from TCRdb's table, not from the authors' own analysis. Seen here are approximately 200,000 distinct CDR3 sequences, 65% to 80% observed once, and the top ten hold roughly 2.4%. The origin of this receptor is a pool of human donors in good health; the sample pools cells from several healthy donors. The sample comprised naive CD4+ and CD8+ T cells sorted from blood, pooled from several donors. The chain has TRBV4-2 and TRBJ1-1; D remains ambiguous. The CDR3 DNA sequence: TGTGCCAGCAGCCAAGAAAGGCGCACTGAAGCTTTCTTT. The encoded protein is CASSQERRTEAFF.